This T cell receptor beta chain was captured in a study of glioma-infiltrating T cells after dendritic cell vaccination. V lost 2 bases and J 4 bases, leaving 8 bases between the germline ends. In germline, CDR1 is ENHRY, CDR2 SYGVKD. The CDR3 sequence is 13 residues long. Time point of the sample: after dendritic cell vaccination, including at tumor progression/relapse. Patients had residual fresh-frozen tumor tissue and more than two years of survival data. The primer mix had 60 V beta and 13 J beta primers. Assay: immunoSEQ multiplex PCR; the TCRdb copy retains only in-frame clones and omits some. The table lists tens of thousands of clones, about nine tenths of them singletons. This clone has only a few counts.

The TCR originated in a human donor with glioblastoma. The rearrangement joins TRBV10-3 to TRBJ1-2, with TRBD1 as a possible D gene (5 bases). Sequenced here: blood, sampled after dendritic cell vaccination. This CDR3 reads CAISERQGYGYTF. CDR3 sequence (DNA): TGTGCCATCAGTGAGCGGCAGGGCTATGGCTACACCTTC.